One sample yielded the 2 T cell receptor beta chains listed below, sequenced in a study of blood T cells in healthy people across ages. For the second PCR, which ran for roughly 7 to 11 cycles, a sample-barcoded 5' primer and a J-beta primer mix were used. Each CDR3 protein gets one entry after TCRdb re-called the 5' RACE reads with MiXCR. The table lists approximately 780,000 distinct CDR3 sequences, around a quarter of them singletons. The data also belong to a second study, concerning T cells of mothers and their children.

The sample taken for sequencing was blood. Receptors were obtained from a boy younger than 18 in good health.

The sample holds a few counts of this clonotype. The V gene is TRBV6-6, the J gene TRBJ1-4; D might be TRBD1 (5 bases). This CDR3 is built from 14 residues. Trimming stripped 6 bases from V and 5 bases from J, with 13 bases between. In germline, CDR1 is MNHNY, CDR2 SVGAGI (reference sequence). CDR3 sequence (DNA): TGTGCCAGCAGGCTCCGGGACCGAAATGAAAAACTGTTTTTT. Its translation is CASRLRDRNEKLFF.

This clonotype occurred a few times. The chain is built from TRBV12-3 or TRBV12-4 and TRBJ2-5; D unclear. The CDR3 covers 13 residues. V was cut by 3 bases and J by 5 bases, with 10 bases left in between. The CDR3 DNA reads TGTGCCAGCAGTTTGGCCTGGATGGAGACCCAGTACTTC. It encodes CASSLAWMETQYF.